The subject of this entry is one T cell receptor beta chain. What it recognizes is unknown. CDR1 is DFQATT and CDR2 is SNEGSKA in the germline V gene (reference sequence). The CDR3 extends over 13 amino acids. The V end lost 2 bases, the J end lost 6 bases, and 13 bases lay between the germline ends. The data were obtained in a study of T-cell reconstitution after alpha-beta-depleted transplantation in children. Study-wide results and limits: Newly generated T cells supplied most T-cell counts and diversity one year post-transplant. There were reportedly several hundred expanded graft clones from which alpha-beta T cells came about two months after transplant.

Preparation of the TCRbeta library involved a method that used unique molecular identifiers. MiXCR was run by TCRdb on the PCR reads, yielding one entry per CDR3 protein. The sample yields fewer than 700,000 distinct CDR3 sequences, about 23% seen once. The J gene is TRBJ1-2, the V gene TRBV20-1, with D perhaps matching TRBD1 (5 bases). The starting material was PBMCs, mostly from graft donor cells, obtained 360 days after TCRalphabeta/CD19-depleted stem cell transplant. This clonotype was obtained from a boy younger than two who had a stem cell transplant for acute myeloid leukemia, so the T cells may come from the graft donor. Written as DNA, the CDR3 is TGCAGTGCTAGACCCCAGACGGGGGATGGCTACACCTTC. Residues: CSARPQTGDGYTF.